The 32 T cell receptor beta chains reported below all come from one sample, sequenced in a study of cytomegalovirus exposure and HLA in healthy donors. Primers for the PCR totalled 60 Vbeta and 13 Jbeta. Assay: immunoSEQ multiplex PCR; the TCRdb copy retains only in-frame clones and omits some. The sample data list 55,000 to 85,000 clones. The sample comprised PBMCs. These TCRs come from a female donor in good health and CMV-seropositive.

V and J are TRBV4-1 and TRBJ2-2; possible D gene TRBD2, 6 bases. CDR3 length equals 16 residues. Germline assignment: CDR1 MGHRA and CDR2 YSYEKL. Deletions cut 1 base from V and 4 bases from J, with 13 bases between. The CDR3 nucleotides are TGCGCCAGCAGCCAAGCCGGAGGGAGGAGCACCGGGGAGCTGTTTTTT. It translates to CASSQAGGRSTGELFF.

The chain uses TRBV4-2 and TRBJ2-5, with 7 bases fitting TRBD2. Germline CDR1 and CDR2: LGHNA and YNFKEQ. The CDR3 totals 17 residues. After removal of 0 bases from V and 5 bases from J, the junction contained 12 bases not matched to a gene. CDR3: CASSQEKRGGRWETQYF. CDR3 coding DNA: TGTGCCAGCAGCCAAGAAAAGCGGGGAGGGAGGTGGGAGACCCAGTACTTC.

The rearrangement uses TRBV28 and TRBJ2-5, with 9 bases lining up with TRBD1. The CDR3 is 18 amino acids. V trimming: 0 bases; J trimming: 5 bases; junction bases outside the gene matches: 13. Germline-derived CDR1 and CDR2 are MDHEN and SYDVKM. CDR3 DNA: TGTGCCAGCAGTTTATGGCCGGGACAGGGATTAGGTGGGGAGACCCAGTACTTC. This sequence encodes CASSLWPGQGLGGETQYF.

The rearrangement uses TRBV5-1 and TRBJ2-5, with D uncertain. Trimming cost V 2 bases and J 2 bases, with 10 bases left between them. This CDR3 has 14 residues. Germline CDR1 and CDR2: SGHRS and YFSETQ. For the CDR3, the DNA is TGCGCCAGCAGCTTCCAGTCACAACAAGAGACCCAGTACTTC. Translating it yields CASSFQSQQETQYF.

The rearrangement joins TRBV18 to TRBJ1-2; D is ambiguous. The CDR3 spans 14 residues. V lost 0 bases, J lost 5 bases, and 10 bases lay in between. Germline loops: CDR1 KGHSH, CDR2 LQKENI. The CDR3 region is CASSPPTTGYGYTF. The CDR3 DNA follows: TGTGCCAGCTCACCACCGACGACCGGGTATGGCTACACCTTC.

Here the CDR3 DNA reads TGCGCCAGCAGCCAAGATCCTCGGGACTCCTACACCGGGGAGCTGTTTTTT. Protein: CASSQDPRDSYTGELFF. The V and J genes are TRBV4-3 and TRBJ2-2, with D tentatively TRBD2 (6 bases). V lost 0 bases to trimming and J lost 3 bases, with 14 bases between them. The CDR3 is 17 residues long. Germline assignment: CDR1 LGHNA and CDR2 YSLEER.

The chain links TRBV6-5 to TRBJ2-5, with D perhaps matching TRBD2 (5 bases). Trimming left V 0 bases short and J 10 bases short, with 21 bases between. CDR1 is MNHEY, CDR2 SVGAGI, per germline. CDR3 length: 16 amino acids. DNA of the CDR3: TGTGCCAGCAGTTACTCAGGACTGAGTCCTGGGTGGGTCCAGTACTTC. Translation gives CASSYSGLSPGWVQYF.

The chain couples TRBV13 to TRBJ1-2, with TRBD1 as a possible D gene (6 bases). Trimming took 3 bases from V and 3 from J, leaving 11 bases between them. The CDR3 loop spans 14 amino acids. Germline assignment: CDR1 PRHDT and CDR2 FYEKMQ (reference sequence). The CDR3 sequence is CASSLTGGDYGYTF. The CDR3 DNA reads as TGTGCCAGCAGCTTGACAGGTGGAGACTATGGCTACACCTTC.

The J gene is TRBJ2-5, the V gene TRBV14; D gene ambiguous. Germline V gives CDR1 SGHDN, CDR2 FVKESK. There are 13 residues in the CDR3. Trimming left V 3 bases short and J 1 base short, with 6 bases between. In DNA form, the CDR3 reads TGTGCCAGCAGCCACTACAGCCAAGAGACCCAGTACTTC. Translation: CASSHYSQETQYF.

V gene TRBV7-9 combines with J gene TRBJ2-7; D possibly corresponds to TRBD2 (5 bases). The CDR3 runs 15 residues. Trimming took off 1 base at V and 6 bases at J, with 16 bases between the two ends. Germline assignment: CDR1 SEHNR and CDR2 FQNEAQ (reference sequence). The CDR3 spells CASSLVANPEGEQYF. CDR3 DNA: TGTGCCAGCAGCTTAGTTGCTAACCCCGAGGGCGAGCAGTACTTC. Complete variable domain (other parts from reference TRBV7-9 and TRBJ2-7): DTGVSQNPRHKITKRGQNVTFRCDPISEHNRLYWYRQTLGQGPEFLTYFQNEAQLEKSRLLSDRFSAERPKGSFSTLEIQRTEQGDSAMYLCASSLVANPEGEQYFGPGTRLTVT.

V usage is TRBV6-6 and J usage is TRBJ2-2; TRBD1 aligns across 7 bases. V was clipped by 5 bases and J by 4 bases; unmatched bases: 7. The CDR3 is 15 amino acids. Germline loops: CDR1 MNHNY, CDR2 SVGAGI (reference sequence). The CDR3 bases are TGTGCCAGCAGTCGACAGGGTGGGGGCACCGGGGAGCTGTTTTTT. Its translation: CASSRQGGGTGELFF.

The chain carries TRBV7-3 and TRBJ2-5; 9 bases agree with TRBD2. CDR3 length: 14 residues. The germline V gene encodes CDR1 SGHTA and CDR2 FQGTGA. With V trimmed by 3 bases and J by 5 bases, 4 bases remained unmatched. CDR3 in DNA: TGTGCCAGCAGCTTCGCGGGGGGGCTGGAGACCCAGTACTTC. Protein: CASSFAGGLETQYF.

V is TRBV7-2 and J is TRBJ1-6, with D maybe TRBD1 (5 bases). CDR1 SGHTA and CDR2 FQGNSA come from the germline V gene. The CDR3 loop spans 12 amino acids. Trimming took 4 bases from V and 10 from J, leaving 8 bases between them. This CDR3 is CASSSNRSPLHF. The CDR3 DNA sequence: TGTGCCAGCAGCTCTAACAGGTCACCCCTCCACTTT.

The V call is TRBV18, the J call TRBJ1-1; D not resolved. Trimming removed 3 bases at V and 0 bases at J, with 11 bases between. The germline V gene encodes CDR1 KGHSH and CDR2 LQKENI. The CDR3 has 15 residues. Here the CDR3 DNA reads TGTGCCAGCTCACCGGTCGGAGGCTTGAACACTGAAGCTTTCTTT. Its protein is CASSPVGGLNTEAFF.

CDR3 sequence reads: CARSSTILEGRELFF. DNA for the CDR3: TGTGCCAGAAGCTCTACCATATTAGAGGGCAGGGAGCTGTTTTTT. The V and J genes are TRBV7-5 and TRBJ2-2; TRBD2 is taken as the D call from the table, unchecked against the DNA. TRBV7-5 is recorded as a pseudogene. This CDR3 is 15 amino acids long.

The chain is built from TRBV6-1 and TRBJ2-3, with 8 bases identical to TRBD1. The CDR3 spans 16 residues. V lost 2 bases, J lost 4 bases, and 8 bases stayed unmatched. Germline V gene sequence: CDR1 MNHNS, CDR2 SASEGT. The CDR3 loop reads CASSEWAGGVADTQYF. CDR3 coding DNA: TGTGCCAGCAGTGAATGGGCAGGGGGCGTCGCAGATACGCAGTATTTT.

The rearrangement uses TRBV7-9 and TRBJ1-4; 8 nucleotides align to TRBD1. Germline V lookup: CDR1 SEHNR, CDR2 FQNEAQ (reference sequence). The junction had 5 bases not matched to a gene; V was cut back by 5 bases and J by 3 bases. This CDR3 region has 15 residues. The CDR3 is CASSRDRGANEKLFF. CDR3 nucleotides: TGTGCCAGCAGCAGAGACAGGGGTGCTAATGAAAAACTGTTTTTT.

CDR3 sequence (DNA): TGTGCCAGCAGAGCGGGAGGAGGATTGGGCACAGATACGCAGTATTTT. Residues: CASRAGGGLGTDTQYF. The rearrangement links TRBV6-4 to TRBJ2-3, with 9 positions matching TRBD2. The trim removed 6 bases at V and 1 base at J, leaving 8 bases unmatched. CDR1 and CDR2 from the germline V gene are MRHNA and SNTAGT. This CDR3 comprises 16 residues.

The genes are TRBV6-5 and TRBJ1-2; TRBD1 matches 10 bases. V was clipped by 4 bases and J by 8 bases; unmatched bases: 7. Germline-derived CDR1 and CDR2 are MNHEY and SVGAGI. The CDR3 is 14 amino acids. In nucleotides, the CDR3 is TGTGCCAGCAGTTTTGTCGGGACAGGGGACGGCTACACCTTC. It codes for CASSFVGTGDGYTF.

This sequence joins TRBV4-3 and TRBJ1-6; a weak D match, TRBD1 (6 bases). Trimming took 5 bases from V and 8 from J, leaving 16 bases between them. There are 15 residues in the CDR3. CDR1 and CDR2 (germline): LGHNA, YSLEER. The CDR3 coding sequence is TGCGCCAGCAGCAAGAGACAGGTCTGGGATTCACCCCTCCACTTT. It yields the protein CASSKRQVWDSPLHF.

The rearrangement joins TRBV7-2 to TRBJ2-5; D unresolved. The V end lost 2 bases, the J end lost 1 base, and 8 bases lay between the germline ends. CDR1 is SGHTA and CDR2 is FQGNSA in the germline V gene. This CDR3 has 14 residues. The CDR3 DNA reads TGTGCCAGCAGCTTATTACAGAGCCAAGAGACCCAGTACTTC. Translating gives CASSLLQSQETQYF.

The CDR3 coding sequence is TGTGCCAGCAGCTTAGTCCCTCGCGAGCAGTACTTC. This sequence encodes CASSLVPREQYF. The rearrangement links TRBV7-2 to TRBJ2-7; D is uncertain. Germline CDR1 is SGHTA and CDR2 is FQGNSA. V was pared by 1 base and J by 6 bases, with 7 bases between. There are 12 residues in the CDR3.

This sequence joins TRBV7-9 and TRBJ1-3; maybe TRBD1 (5 bases). Germline V gene data show CDR1 as SEHNR and CDR2 as FQNEAQ (reference sequence). This CDR3 is 15 amino acids long. The V and J ends lost 8 bases and 3 bases respectively, with 17 bases between them. The CDR3: CASQPPFRVGNTIYF. In DNA, the CDR3 is TGTGCCAGCCAACCTCCATTCAGGGTTGGAAACACCATATATTTT.

The chain uses TRBV7-2 and TRBJ2-5; D is perhaps TRBD2 (5 bases). The CDR3 consists of 16 residues. The V gene lost 5 bases and the J gene lost 2 bases, with 18 bases spanning the gap. Germline CDR1 SGHTA, CDR2 FQGNSA. CDR3 amino acids: CASSPEIGRAQETQYF. In DNA form, the CDR3 reads TGTGCCAGCAGCCCGGAAATTGGGAGAGCGCAAGAGACCCAGTACTTC.

The J gene is TRBJ2-1, the V gene TRBV7-6; 9 bases fit TRBD2. The V gene's germline CDR1 is SGHVS and CDR2 FNYEAQ. V lost 5 bases and J lost 6; bases outside the gene matches: 14. CDR3 length: 17 residues. The CDR3 region is CASSPRPPSGVSNEQFF. The CDR3, as DNA: TGTGCCAGCAGCCCCCGCCCCCCTAGCGGGGTCTCCAATGAGCAGTTCTTC.

The chain is built from TRBV7-9 and TRBJ2-7; a possible D gene is TRBD1 (6 bases). V lost 7 bases and J lost 6, with 19 bases in between. The CDR3 is made up of 14 amino acids. CDR1 is SEHNR, CDR2 FQNEAQ, per germline (reference sequence). CDR3 sequence reads: CASTLEAGAGEQYF. The CDR3 coding sequence is TGTGCCAGCACCCTCGAGGCAGGGGCGGGCGAGCAGTACTTC.

V is TRBV5-1 and J is TRBJ2-7, with D possibly being TRBD1 (6 bases). Trimming pared 4 bases from V and 0 bases from J, leaving 11 bases between. The CDR3 extends over 14 amino acids. CDR1 and CDR2 (germline): SGHRS, YFSETQ. The CDR3 nucleotides read TGCGCCAGCAGCCTTCGGACAGTCTCCTACGAGCAGTACTTC. Its protein product is CASSLRTVSYEQYF.

The chain carries TRBV29-1 and TRBJ2-7, with D perhaps matching TRBD1 (6 bases). The CDR3 has 15 amino acids. Trimming removed 1 base from V and 6 bases from J, with 19 bases in between. Per germline, CDR1 SQVTM and CDR2 ANQGSEA. The CDR3 here is CSVEVSERGTGEQYF. The CDR3 DNA reads as TGCAGCGTTGAAGTTAGCGAAAGGGGGACGGGCGAGCAGTACTTC.

V and J are TRBV18 and TRBJ1-2, with D maybe TRBD1 (6 bases). This CDR3 spans 13 amino acids. Trimming left V 3 bases short and J 10 bases short, with 15 bases between. Germline lookup yields CDR1 KGHSH and CDR2 LQKENI. Here the CDR3 reads CASSPDVSGDYTF. CDR3 nucleotides: TGTGCCAGCTCACCCGACGTATCAGGGGACTACACCTTC.

The V and J genes are TRBV18 and TRBJ2-7, with D possibly being TRBD1 (6 bases). Trimming removed 2 bases from V and 2 bases from J, with 7 bases in between. Germline V lookup: CDR1 KGHSH, CDR2 LQKENI. CDR3 length: 13 residues. The CDR3 sequence: CASSPDRTYEQYF. The CDR3 DNA sequence: TGTGCCAGCTCACCAGACAGGACCTACGAGCAGTACTTC.

The chain recombines TRBV29-1 with TRBJ2-3; 8 bases align to TRBD1. V dropped 7 bases and J dropped 2; count of bases not matched to a gene: 8. CDR1 and CDR2 (germline): SQVTM, ANQGSEA. CDR3 length equals 14 residues. In nucleotides, the CDR3 is TGCAGCGGACTAACAGGGGGGATCACAGATACGCAGTATTTT. Translating it yields CSGLTGGITDTQYF.

The CDR3 region is CASSQDGGRAGTGELFF. The CDR3 DNA is TGCGCCAGCAGCCAAGATGGGGGGAGGGCCGGAACCGGGGAGCTGTTTTTT. The chain recombines TRBV4-1 with TRBJ2-2; 7 nucleotides line up with TRBD2. V shed 0 bases, J shed 5 bases, and the junction held 9 bases outside the gene matches. Germline CDR1 reads MGHRA; CDR2 reads YSYEKL. The CDR3 is made up of 17 amino acids.